This T cell receptor beta chain was identified during a study of CD8 T cells in Susac syndrome (dated by TCRdb to between 2018 and 2020). Regarding the study in general: The study used repertoire sequencing to test whether antigen drove CD8+ T cell activation and differentiation in Susac syndrome. The clonality of the CD8+ T cell repertoire was compared across approximately 11 healthy donors, some 14 Susac syndrome patients and 15 multiple sclerosis patients.

Germline trimming: 8 bases from V, 5 bases from J; junction bases outside gene matches: 7. CDR1 and CDR2 were assigned from the germline V gene as SGHTA and FQGNSA. The CDR3 has 13 amino acids, counting the end cysteine and phenylalanine. Left in the record is the CDR3 DNA by itself, 39 bases read in frame from the first base. High-throughput TCR beta sequencing profiled peripheral blood CD8+ and CD4+ T cells from healthy donors, Susac syndrome patients and multiple sclerosis patients. Treatment-naive patients with stable or active relapsing-remitting disease fulfilling revised McDonald criteria were used as multiple sclerosis controls. CD8+ TEMRA cells were enriched by FACS, while bulk CD8+ and CD4+ T cells were purified by magnetic negative isolation. Blood was drawn into EDTA tubes, processed within 24 hours, and PBMCs were isolated by density gradient centrifugation. PBMCs intended for TCR sequencing were frozen in liquid nitrogen and were later thawed in a 37 degrees C water bath. Purity of sorted or isolated CD4+, CD8+ and CD8+ TEMRA cells was at least 90%.

RNA was extracted using the RNeasy kit, and 0.5 to 1 microgram was reverse transcribed with random hexamers. The immunoSEQ multiplex PCR assay, covering 54 Vbeta and 13 Jbeta segments, was used to amplify TCR beta CDR3 regions. To correct PCR amplification bias, a synthetic template baseline was used for both primer optimization and computational correction. Per the source publication's procedure: Only productive sequences were kept, with reads annotated to V, D and J genes according to IMGT and analyzed in immunoSEQ Analyzer. To calculate clonality, Shannon entropy was normalized by log2 of the number of productive unique sequences and then subtracted from one. For each patient and control, public and private clones were evaluated within the 100 most prevalent clones. Clones were defined as Susac-specific if absent from the healthy and MS cohorts, from some 1,000 published viral clones and from other ImmuneACCESS disease sequences. TCRdb's own reprocessing of the public reads used fastp at Q25 and MiXCR and kept productive beta chains. Every entry covers one CDR3 protein and lists the most common genes and DNA from its rows. The V and J calls follow TCRdb's processing rather than the paper's. The sample includes approximately 220,000 distinct CDR3 sequences, with approximately 90% observed a single time. The top ten clones comprise 0.1% to 0.15% of the sample.

This clonotype was observed a few times. Its antigen is unknown. Base qualities are not recorded, but no much larger clone differs from it by a single base. The paper as a whole reports these results and caveats: The number of individuals in the TCR sequencing and HLA analysis was acknowledged as relatively small.

The chain is made from TRBV7-2 and TRBJ2-7, with TRBD1 matching 9 junction bases. The material sequenced was CD8+ T cells from PBMCs. This clonotype originated in a human donor with multiple sclerosis. The CDR3 protein: CASEQGATHEQYF. The DNA is TGTGCCAGCGAACAGGGGGCTACCCACGAGCAGTACTTC.